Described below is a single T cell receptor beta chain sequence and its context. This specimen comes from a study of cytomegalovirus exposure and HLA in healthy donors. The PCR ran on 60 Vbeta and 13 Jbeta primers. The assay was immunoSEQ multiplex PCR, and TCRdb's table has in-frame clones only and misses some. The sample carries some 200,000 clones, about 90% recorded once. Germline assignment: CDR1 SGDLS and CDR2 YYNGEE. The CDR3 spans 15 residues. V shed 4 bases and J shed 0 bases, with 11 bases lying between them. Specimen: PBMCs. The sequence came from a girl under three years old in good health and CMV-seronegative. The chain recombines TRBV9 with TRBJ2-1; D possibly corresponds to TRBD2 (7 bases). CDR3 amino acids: CASSRGGASYNEQFF. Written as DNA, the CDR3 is TGTGCCAGCAGCAGGGGGGGGGCCTCCTACAATGAGCAGTTCTTC.